Below, one T cell receptor (beta chain) is given with its context. Its antigen is still unknown. The sample is drawn from a study of graft-versus-host responses after intestinal transplantation. Study overall: Recipients uniformly received anti-thymocyte globulin induction, followed by tacrolimus and steroids for about three years.

V was pared by 8 bases and J by 8 bases, with 17 bases between. Germline CDR1 reads SNHLY; CDR2 reads FYNNEI. The CDR3 covers 13 residues. The repertoire was sequenced with immunoSEQ multiplex PCR; TCRdb's copy has only in-frame clones and lacks some. The table has just over 14,000 clones, more than 90% seen once. The study's findings and limits: Recipient marrow harbored GvH clones, some of which surfaced first in ileum or blood. Patients with graft-donor T cell macrochimerism had high graft-versus-host to host-versus-graft clonal ratios in allografts.

Material: PBMCs, obtained 9 days after transplant. The source is a human patient who received an intestinal transplant, so some T cells may come from the graft donor. The chain links TRBV2 to TRBJ2-3; D possibly corresponds to TRBD2 (7 bases). This CDR3 reads CASRGGGDGTQYF. CDR3 bases: TGTGCCAGCCGAGGGGGGGGAGATGGTACGCAGTATTTT.